The present TCR beta chain was sequenced within a study of cytomegalovirus exposure and HLA in healthy donors. PCR was performed using 60 Vbeta and 13 Jbeta primers. Clones were read by immunoSEQ multiplex PCR, and TCRdb kept only the in-frame ones, dropping some. The sample gives about 120,000 clones, around 74% of which show up once; around 5% is in the top ten. CDR3 size: 16 residues. Germline CDR1 is MGHRA and CDR2 is YSYEKL. The germline V and J ends were trimmed by 4 bases and 7 bases, with 22 bases remaining between them. This sequence joins TRBV4-1 and TRBJ1-2; possibly TRBD1 for D (5 bases). The sequenced sample was PBMCs. The receptor was derived from a man aged 25 to 40 in good health and CMV-seropositive. The CDR3 loop is CASSRDGGGGTFGYTF. CDR3 sequence (DNA): TGCGCCAGCAGCCGGGATGGTGGGGGGGGAACCTTTGGCTACACCTTC.